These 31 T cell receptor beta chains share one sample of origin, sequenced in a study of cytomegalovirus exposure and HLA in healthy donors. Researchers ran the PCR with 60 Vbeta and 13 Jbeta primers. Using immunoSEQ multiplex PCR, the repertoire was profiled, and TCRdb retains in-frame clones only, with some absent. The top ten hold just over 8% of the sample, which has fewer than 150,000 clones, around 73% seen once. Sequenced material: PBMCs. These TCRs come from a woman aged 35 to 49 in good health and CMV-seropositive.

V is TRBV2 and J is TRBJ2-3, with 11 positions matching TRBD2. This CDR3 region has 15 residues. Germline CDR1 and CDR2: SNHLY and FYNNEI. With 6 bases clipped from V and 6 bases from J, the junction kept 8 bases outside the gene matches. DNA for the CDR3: TGTGCCAGCAGCCCTACTAGCGGGGGTAGGGATACGCAGTATTTT. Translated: CASSPTSGGRDTQYF.

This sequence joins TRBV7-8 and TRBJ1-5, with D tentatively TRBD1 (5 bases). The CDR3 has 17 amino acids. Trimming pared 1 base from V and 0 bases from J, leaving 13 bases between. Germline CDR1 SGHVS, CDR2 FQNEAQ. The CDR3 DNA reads TGTGCCAGCAGCTTAGGGGGGGACTTTAATAGCAATCAGCCCCAGCATTTT. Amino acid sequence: CASSLGGDFNSNQPQHF.

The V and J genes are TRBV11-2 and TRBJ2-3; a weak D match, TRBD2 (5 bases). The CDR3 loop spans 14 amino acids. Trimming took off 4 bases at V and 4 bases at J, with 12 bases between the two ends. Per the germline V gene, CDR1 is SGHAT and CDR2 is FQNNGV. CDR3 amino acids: CASSSKILADTQYF. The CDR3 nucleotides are TGTGCCAGCAGCTCGAAAATACTAGCAGATACGCAGTATTTT.

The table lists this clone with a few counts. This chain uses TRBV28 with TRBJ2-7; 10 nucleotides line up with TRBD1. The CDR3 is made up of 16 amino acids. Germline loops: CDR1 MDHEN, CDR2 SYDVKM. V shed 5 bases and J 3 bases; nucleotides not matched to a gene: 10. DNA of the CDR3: TGTGCCAGCAGTCCTATCTCGGGACAGGGGTACTACGAGCAGTACTTC. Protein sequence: CASSPISGQGYYEQYF.

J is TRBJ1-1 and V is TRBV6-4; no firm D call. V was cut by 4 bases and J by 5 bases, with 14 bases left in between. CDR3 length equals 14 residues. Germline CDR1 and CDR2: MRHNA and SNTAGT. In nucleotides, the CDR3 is TGTGCCAGCAGTGTAAGTCCACTGAGGACTGAAGCTTTCTTT. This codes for CASSVSPLRTEAFF.

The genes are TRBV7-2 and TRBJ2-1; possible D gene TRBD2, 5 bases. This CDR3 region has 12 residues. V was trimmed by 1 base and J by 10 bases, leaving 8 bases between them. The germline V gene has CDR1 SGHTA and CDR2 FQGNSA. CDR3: CASSLEEREQFF. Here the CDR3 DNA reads TGTGCCAGCAGCTTAGAGGAGCGGGAGCAGTTCTTC.

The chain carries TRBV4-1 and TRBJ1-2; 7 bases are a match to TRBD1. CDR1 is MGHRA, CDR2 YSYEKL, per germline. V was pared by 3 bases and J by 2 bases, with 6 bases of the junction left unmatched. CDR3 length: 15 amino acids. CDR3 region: CASSHIGGLNYGYTF. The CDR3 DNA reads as TGCGCCAGCAGCCACATAGGGGGCCTCAACTATGGCTACACCTTC.

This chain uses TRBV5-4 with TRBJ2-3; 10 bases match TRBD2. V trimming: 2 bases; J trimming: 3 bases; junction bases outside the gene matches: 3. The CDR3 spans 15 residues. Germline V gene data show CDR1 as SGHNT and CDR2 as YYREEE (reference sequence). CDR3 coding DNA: TGTGCCAGCAGCTTAGCGGGGGGGGGAACAGATACGCAGTATTTT. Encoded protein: CASSLAGGGTDTQYF.

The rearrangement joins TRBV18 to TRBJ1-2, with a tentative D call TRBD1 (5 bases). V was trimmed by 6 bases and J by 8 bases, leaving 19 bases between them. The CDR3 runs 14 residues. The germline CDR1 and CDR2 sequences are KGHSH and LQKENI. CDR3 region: CASSPPGRAAGYTF. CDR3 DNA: TGTGCCAGCTCGCCTCCGGGCAGGGCGGCGGGCTACACCTTC.

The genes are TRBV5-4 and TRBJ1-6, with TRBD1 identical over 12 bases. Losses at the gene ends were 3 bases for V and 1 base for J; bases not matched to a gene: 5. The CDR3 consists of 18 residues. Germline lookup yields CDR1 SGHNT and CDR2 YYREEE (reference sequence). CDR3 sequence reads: CASSWGQGASSYNSPLHF. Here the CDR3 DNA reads TGTGCCAGCAGCTGGGGACAGGGGGCAAGTTCCTATAATTCACCCCTCCACTTT.

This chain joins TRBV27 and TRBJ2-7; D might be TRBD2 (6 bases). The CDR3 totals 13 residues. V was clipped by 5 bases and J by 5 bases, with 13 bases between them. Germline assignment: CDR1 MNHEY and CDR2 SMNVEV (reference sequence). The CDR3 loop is CASSRLGGHEQYF. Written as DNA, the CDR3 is TGTGCCAGCAGTCGCTTGGGGGGTCACGAGCAGTACTTC.

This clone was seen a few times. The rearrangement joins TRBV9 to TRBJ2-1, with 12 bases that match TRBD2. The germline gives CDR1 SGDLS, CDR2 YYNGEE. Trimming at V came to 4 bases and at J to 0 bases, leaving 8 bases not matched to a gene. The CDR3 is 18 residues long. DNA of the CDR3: TGTGCCAGCAGCCACACGACTAGCGGGGGAAGCTCCTACAATGAGCAGTTCTTC. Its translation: CASSHTTSGGSSYNEQFF.

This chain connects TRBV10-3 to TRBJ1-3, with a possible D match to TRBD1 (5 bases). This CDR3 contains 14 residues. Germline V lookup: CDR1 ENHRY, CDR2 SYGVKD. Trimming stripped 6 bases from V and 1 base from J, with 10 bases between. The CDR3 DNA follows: TGTGCCATCAGAGGGGAATTATCTGGAAACACCATATATTTT. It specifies CAIRGELSGNTIYF.

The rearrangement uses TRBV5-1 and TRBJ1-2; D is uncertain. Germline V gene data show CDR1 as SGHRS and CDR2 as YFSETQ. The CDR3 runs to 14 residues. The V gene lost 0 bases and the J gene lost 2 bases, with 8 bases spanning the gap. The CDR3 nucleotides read TGCGCCAGCAGCTTGGGAACGACAAACTATGGCTACACCTTC. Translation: CASSLGTTNYGYTF.

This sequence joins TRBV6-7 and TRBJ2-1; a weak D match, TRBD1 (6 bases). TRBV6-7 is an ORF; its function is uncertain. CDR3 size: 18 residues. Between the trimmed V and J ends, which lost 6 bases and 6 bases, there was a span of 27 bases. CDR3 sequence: CASSHYCPRHRVINEQFF. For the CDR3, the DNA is TGTGCCAGCAGCCACTATTGCCCCCGGCACAGGGTTATCAATGAGCAGTTCTTC.

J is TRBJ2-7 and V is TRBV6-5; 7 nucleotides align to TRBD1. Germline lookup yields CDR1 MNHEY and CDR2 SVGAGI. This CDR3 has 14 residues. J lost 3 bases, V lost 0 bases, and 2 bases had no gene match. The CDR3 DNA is TGTGCCAGCAGTTACTCCGGGACAGTCTACGAGCAGTACTTC. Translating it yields CASSYSGTVYEQYF.

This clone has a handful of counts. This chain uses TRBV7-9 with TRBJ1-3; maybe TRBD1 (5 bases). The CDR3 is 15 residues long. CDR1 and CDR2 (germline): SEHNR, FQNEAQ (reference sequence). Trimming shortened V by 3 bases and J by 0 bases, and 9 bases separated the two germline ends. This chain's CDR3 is CASSLGDFSGNTIYF. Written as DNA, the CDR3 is TGTGCCAGCAGCTTGGGGGACTTCTCTGGAAACACCATATATTTT. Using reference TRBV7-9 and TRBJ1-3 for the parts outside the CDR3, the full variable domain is DTGVSQNPRHKITKRGQNVTFRCDPISEHNRLYWYRQTLGQGPEFLTYFQNEAQLEKSRLLSDRFSAERPKGSFSTLEIQRTEQGDSAMYLCASSLGDFSGNTIYFGEGSWLTVV.

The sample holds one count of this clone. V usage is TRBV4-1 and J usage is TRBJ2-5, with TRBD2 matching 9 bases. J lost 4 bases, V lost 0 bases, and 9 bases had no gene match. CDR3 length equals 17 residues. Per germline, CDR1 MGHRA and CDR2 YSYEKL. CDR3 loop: CASSQEWAGGSSETQYF. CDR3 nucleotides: TGCGCCAGCAGCCAAGAATGGGCGGGGGGGTCATCAGAGACCCAGTACTTC.

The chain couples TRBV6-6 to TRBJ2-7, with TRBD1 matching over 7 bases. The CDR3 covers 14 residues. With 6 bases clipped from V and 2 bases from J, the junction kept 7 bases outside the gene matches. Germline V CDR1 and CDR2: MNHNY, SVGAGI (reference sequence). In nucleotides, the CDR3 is TGTGCCAGCAGGCCATGGGGACAGACCTACGAGCAGTACTTC. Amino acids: CASRPWGQTYEQYF.

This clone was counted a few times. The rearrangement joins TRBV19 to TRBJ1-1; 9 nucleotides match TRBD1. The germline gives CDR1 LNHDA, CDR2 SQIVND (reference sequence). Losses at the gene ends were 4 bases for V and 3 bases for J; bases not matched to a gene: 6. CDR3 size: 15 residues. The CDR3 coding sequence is TGTGCCAGTAGTAGGACAGGGGCCGGGGACACTGAAGCTTTCTTT. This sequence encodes CASSRTGAGDTEAFF.

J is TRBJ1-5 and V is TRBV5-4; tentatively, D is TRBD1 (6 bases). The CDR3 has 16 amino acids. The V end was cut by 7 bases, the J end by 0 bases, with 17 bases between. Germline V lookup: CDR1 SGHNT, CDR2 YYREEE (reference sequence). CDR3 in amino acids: CASGLLRGYSNQPQHF. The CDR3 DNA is TGTGCCAGCGGGTTACTAAGGGGGTATAGCAATCAGCCCCAGCATTTT.

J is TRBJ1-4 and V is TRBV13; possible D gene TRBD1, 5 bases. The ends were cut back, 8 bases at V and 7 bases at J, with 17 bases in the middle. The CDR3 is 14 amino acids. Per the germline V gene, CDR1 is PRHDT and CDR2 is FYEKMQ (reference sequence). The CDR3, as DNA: TGTGCCAGCGGAAAGCCGGGGGGTGGTGAAAAACTGTTTTTT. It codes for CASGKPGGGEKLFF.

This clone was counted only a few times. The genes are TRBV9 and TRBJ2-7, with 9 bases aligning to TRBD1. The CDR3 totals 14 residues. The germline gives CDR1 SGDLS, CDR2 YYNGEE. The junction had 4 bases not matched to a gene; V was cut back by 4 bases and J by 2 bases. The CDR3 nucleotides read TGTGCCAGCAGCCCGGGGACAGGGACCTACGAGCAGTACTTC. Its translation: CASSPGTGTYEQYF.

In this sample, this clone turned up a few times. Here the CDR3 reads CASRINSGYNEQFF. CDR3 coding DNA: TGTGCCAGCAGAATCAATTCAGGGTACAATGAGCAGTTCTTC. V usage is TRBV6-5 and J usage is TRBJ2-1; perhaps TRBD1 as D (5 bases). The CDR3 has 14 residues. CDR1 and CDR2 from the germline V gene are MNHEY and SVGAGI. V lost 6 bases and J lost 4, with 13 bases in between.

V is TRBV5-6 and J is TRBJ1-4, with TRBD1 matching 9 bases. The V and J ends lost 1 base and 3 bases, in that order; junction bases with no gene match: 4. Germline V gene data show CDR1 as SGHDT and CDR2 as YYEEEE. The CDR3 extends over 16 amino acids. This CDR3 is CASSLLRTGANEKLFF. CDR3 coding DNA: TGTGCCAGCAGCTTGCTGAGGACAGGGGCTAATGAAAAACTGTTTTTT.

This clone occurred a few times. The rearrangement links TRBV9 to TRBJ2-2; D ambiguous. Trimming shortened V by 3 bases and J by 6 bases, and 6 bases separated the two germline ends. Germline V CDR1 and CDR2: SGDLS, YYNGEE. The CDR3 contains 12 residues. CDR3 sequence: CASSALSGELFF. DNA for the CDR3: TGTGCCAGCAGCGCCCTCTCCGGGGAGCTGTTTTTT. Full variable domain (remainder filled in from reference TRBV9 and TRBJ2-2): DSGVTQTPKHLITATGQRVTLRCSPRSGDLSVYWYQQSLDQGLQFLIQYYNGEERAKGNILERFSAQQFPDLHSELNLSSLELGDSALYFCASSALSGELFFGEGSRLTVL.

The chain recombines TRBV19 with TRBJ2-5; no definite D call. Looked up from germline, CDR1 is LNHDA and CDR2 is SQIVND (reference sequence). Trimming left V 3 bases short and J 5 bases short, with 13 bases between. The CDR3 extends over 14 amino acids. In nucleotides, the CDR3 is TGTGCCAGTAGTATGGGCCCCCCTTGGGAGACCCAGTACTTC. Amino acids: CASSMGPPWETQYF.

CDR3 protein: CASSRPRQGGNQETQYF. The CDR3 bases are TGCGCCAGCAGCCGACCAAGACAGGGCGGGAATCAAGAGACCCAGTACTTC. The chain is built from TRBV4-1 and TRBJ2-5; tentative D call: TRBD1 (7 bases). This CDR3 spans 17 amino acids. Trimming took off 4 bases at V and 2 bases at J, with 20 bases between the two ends. From germline, CDR1 is MGHRA and CDR2 YSYEKL.

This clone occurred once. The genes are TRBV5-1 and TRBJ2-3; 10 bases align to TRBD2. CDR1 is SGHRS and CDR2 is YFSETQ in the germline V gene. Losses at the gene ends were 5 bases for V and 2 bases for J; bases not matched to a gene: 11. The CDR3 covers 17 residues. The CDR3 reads CASRPSGGAVPTDTQYF. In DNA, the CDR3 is TGCGCCAGCAGACCCAGCGGGGGGGCGGTCCCCACAGATACGCAGTATTTT.

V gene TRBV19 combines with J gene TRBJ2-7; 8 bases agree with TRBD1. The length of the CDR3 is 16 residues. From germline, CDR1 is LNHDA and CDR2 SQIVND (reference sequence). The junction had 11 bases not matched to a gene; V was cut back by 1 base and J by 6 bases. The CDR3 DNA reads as TGTGCCAGTAGTATAGGAGGGCAGGGGGCAATCGGCGAGCAGTACTTC. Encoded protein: CASSIGGQGAIGEQYF. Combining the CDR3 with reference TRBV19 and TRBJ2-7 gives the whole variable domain DGGITQSPKYLFRKEGQNVTLSCEQNLNHDAMYWYRQDPGQGLRLIYYSQIVNDFQKGDIAEGYSVSREKKESFPLTVTSAQKNPTAFYLCASSIGGQGAIGEQYFGPGTRLTVT.

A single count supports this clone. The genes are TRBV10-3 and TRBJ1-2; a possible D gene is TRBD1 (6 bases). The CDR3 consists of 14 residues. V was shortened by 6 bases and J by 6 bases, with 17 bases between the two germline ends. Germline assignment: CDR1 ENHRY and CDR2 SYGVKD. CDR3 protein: CAIRSGGKVDGYTF. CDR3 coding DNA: TGTGCCATCAGGTCGGGGGGCAAGGTAGATGGCTACACCTTC.